This TCR beta chain was documented in a study of blood T cell repertoires in COVID-19. Study information: Sites in the United States, Italy and Spain provided acute and convalescent COVID-19 samples. PBMCs, B-cell-depleted T cells, or T cells provided the cDNA or gDNA that made up the material.

The V and J ends lost 4 bases and 0 bases respectively, with 16 bases between them. The CDR3 runs to 18 residues. Germline V gives CDR1 LNHDA, CDR2 SQIVND (reference sequence). Study processing details: By means of reference gene primer amplification, nucleated cell counts were estimated. This table comes from immunoSEQ multiplex PCR, and its TCRdb copy is limited to in-frame clones, with some not included. The V and J calls and the clone size are those of that table, but D and trimming were determined from the DNA. The sample yields under 150,000 clones, about nine tenths seen once. Input material: peripheral blood. This chain connects TRBV19 to TRBJ1-6; TRBD1 might be the D (5 bases). This receptor was identified in a human donor in a cohort sampled during active COVID-19. The DNA of the CDR3 is TGTGCCAGTAGTACTTCCCAGAAGGGGCCCTCCTATAATTCACCCCTCCACTTT. This translates into CASSTSQKGPSYNSPLHF.